This TCR beta chain was identified during a study of CD8+ T cells in alopecia areata. Trimming removed 8 bases from V and 0 bases from J, with 8 bases in between. Per germline, CDR1 SNHLY and CDR2 FYNNEI. The CDR3 is 13 residues long. It was cDNA, reverse transcribed from extracted RNA, that served as the sequencing template. Profiled with immunoSEQ multiplex PCR; TCRdb holds only in-frame clones, not every one. The sample lists some 110,000 clones, roughly two fifths occurring once. J is TRBJ2-4 and V is TRBV2; D could derive from TRBD1 or TRBD2 (5 bases each). Material: CD4+ T cells sorted from blood. The receptor was isolated from a human donor with alopecia areata. CDR3 DNA: TGTGCCAGCGGGGGTCTAGCCAAAAACATTCAGTACTTC. This codes for CASGGLAKNIQYF.